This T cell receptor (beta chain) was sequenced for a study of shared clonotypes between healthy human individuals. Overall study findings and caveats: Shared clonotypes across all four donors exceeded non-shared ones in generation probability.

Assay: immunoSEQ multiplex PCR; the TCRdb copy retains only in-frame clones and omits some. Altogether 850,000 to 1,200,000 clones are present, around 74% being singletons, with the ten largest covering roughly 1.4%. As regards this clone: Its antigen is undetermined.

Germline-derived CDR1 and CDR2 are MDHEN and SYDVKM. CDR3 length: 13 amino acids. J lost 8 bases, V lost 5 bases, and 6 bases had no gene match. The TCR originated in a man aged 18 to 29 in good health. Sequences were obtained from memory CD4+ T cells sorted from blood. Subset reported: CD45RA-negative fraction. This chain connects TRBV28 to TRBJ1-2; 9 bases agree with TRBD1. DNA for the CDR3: TGTGCCAGCAGTCGACAGGGGGTGCGCGGCTACACCTTC. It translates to CASSRQGVRGYTF.